One sample yielded the 31 T cell receptor beta chains listed below, sequenced in a study of CD8+ T cells in alopecia areata. Extracted RNA was reverse transcribed into cDNA, the sequencing template. Profiled with immunoSEQ multiplex PCR; TCRdb holds only in-frame clones, not every one. The sample includes roughly 170,000 clones, around 50% of them seen just once. Sequencing was performed on CD4+ T cells sorted from blood, taken at week 0. These receptor sequences come from a human donor with alopecia areata.

This chain connects TRBV30 to TRBJ2-5; 8 bases align to TRBD2. Germline V gene data show CDR1 as GTSNPN and CDR2 as SVGIG (reference sequence). Unmatched junction bases numbered 9, after V lost 2 bases and J lost 4 bases. CDR3 length: 15 amino acids. CDR3 residues: CAWSRTGLDGETQYF. The CDR3 DNA follows: TGTGCCTGGAGTCGTACGGGACTAGATGGAGAGACCCAGTACTTC.

The rearrangement joins TRBV7-9 to TRBJ2-5; 7 bases line up with TRBD2. The CDR3 runs 16 residues. V dropped 5 bases and J dropped 4; count of bases not matched to a gene: 13. The germline V gene has CDR1 SEHNR and CDR2 FQNEAQ (reference sequence). In DNA form, the CDR3 reads TGTGCCAGCAGCCCAGTCGGGGGGAGAATCGGAGAGACCCAGTACTTC. Amino acid sequence: CASSPVGGRIGETQYF.

This chain links TRBV15 with TRBJ1-5; TRBD1 agrees at 7 bases. Germline values: CDR1 LNHNV, CDR2 YYDKDF (reference sequence). CDR3 length equals 15 residues. J gave up 2 bases and V 6 bases, and 7 bases lay outside the gene matches. CDR3 loop: CATRFGGTGNQPQHF. CDR3 nucleotides: TGTGCCACCAGATTCGGAGGGACAGGCAATCAGCCCCAGCATTTT.

The CDR3 region is CASSLIGGETQYF. Written as DNA, the CDR3 is TGCGCCAGCAGCTTGATAGGTGGCGAGACCCAGTACTTC. The chain is built from TRBV5-1 and TRBJ2-5; no reliable D call. CDR3 length: 13 residues. V gave up 1 base and J gave up 5 bases, with 9 bases separating them. Germline lookup yields CDR1 SGHRS and CDR2 YFSETQ.

The chain joins TRBV30 to TRBJ1-2, with D uncertain. Trimming shortened V by 4 bases and J by 2 bases, and 14 bases separated the two germline ends. CDR1 and CDR2 from the germline V gene are GTSNPN and SVGIG (reference sequence). The CDR3 sequence is 14 residues long. As DNA, the CDR3 is TGTGCCTGGACCCCGGACCAAAGCAACTATGGCTACACCTTC. This translates into CAWTPDQSNYGYTF.

The chain links TRBV18 to TRBJ1-4, with 7 bases that match TRBD1. CDR3 length: 16 amino acids. V was clipped by 1 base and J by 5 bases; unmatched bases: 7. Germline CDR1 reads KGHSH; CDR2 reads LQKENI. The CDR3 DNA reads TGTGCCAGCTCACCACTTTCAGGACAGGCGAATGAAAAACTGTTTTTT. This translates into CASSPLSGQANEKLFF. Based on the CDR3 plus reference TRBV18 and TRBJ1-4, the full variable domain is NAGVMQNPRHLVRRRGQEARLRCSPMKGHSHVYWYRQLPEEGLKFMVYLQKENIIDESGMPKERFSAEFPKEGPSILRIQQVVRGDSAAYFCASSPLSGQANEKLFFGSGTQLSVL.

This clone was detected ten times or more. The V and J genes are TRBV5-1 and TRBJ1-1, with no clear D. There are 14 residues in the CDR3. Trimming shortened V by 0 bases and J by 0 bases, and 6 bases separated the two germline ends. Germline CDR1 reads SGHRS; CDR2 reads YFSETQ. The CDR3 spells CASSLGAVNTEAFF. The CDR3 DNA reads as TGCGCCAGCAGCTTGGGGGCAGTGAACACTGAAGCTTTCTTT.

The rearrangement links TRBV4-1 to TRBJ1-6; D is undetermined. The germline gives CDR1 MGHRA, CDR2 YSYEKL. The CDR3 has 16 residues. V was trimmed by 1 base and J by 9 bases, leaving 16 bases between them. The CDR3 DNA is TGCGCCAGCAGCCAAGGACCTACAGCCGGGAGTTCACCCCTCCACTTT. Amino acids: CASSQGPTAGSSPLHF.

This clone was counted only a few times. J is TRBJ1-4 and V is TRBV2; D is ambiguous. V lost 4 bases, J lost 1 base, and 10 bases lay in between. CDR1 is SNHLY, CDR2 FYNNEI, per germline. The CDR3 is 15 residues long. In DNA form, the CDR3 reads TGTGCCAGCAGTGCAAGACACAGAACTAATGAAAAACTGTTTTTT. Translating it yields CASSARHRTNEKLFF.

CDR3 DNA sequence: TGTGCCTGGAGTGTACACAGCGGCCCCTACAATGAGCAGTTCTTC. This codes for CAWSVHSGPYNEQFF. This chain uses TRBV30 with TRBJ2-1, with D tentatively TRBD2 (5 bases). The CDR3 is 15 residues long. Deletions cut 0 bases from V and 2 bases from J, with 11 bases between. Germline assignment: CDR1 GTSNPN and CDR2 SVGIG (reference sequence).

Comment on this clone: In the same sample, other DNA sequences code for this CDR3. The chain couples TRBV29-1 to TRBJ2-5; 7 bases agree with TRBD1. This CDR3 has 12 amino acids. V was pared by 7 bases and J by 5 bases, with 7 bases of the junction left unmatched. Germline V CDR1 and CDR2: SQVTM, ANQGSEA. CDR3 DNA: TGCAGCGGGGACAGCTGGTCCGAGACCCAGTACTTC. Translation gives CSGDSWSETQYF.

This clone came up many times. V gene TRBV10-3 combines with J gene TRBJ2-1; the D gene is possibly TRBD2 (6 bases). Germline V CDR1 and CDR2: ENHRY, SYGVKD. This CDR3 spans 11 amino acids. V was pared by 8 bases and J by 8 bases, with 10 bases between. The CDR3 reads CAIGREDEQFF. CDR3 coding DNA: TGTGCCATCGGCAGGGAGGATGAGCAGTTCTTC.

Concerning this clone itself: A much larger clone differs by one base, so this may be a read error. The genes are TRBV23-1 and TRBJ2-7; weak D call: TRBD2 (6 bases). TRBV23-1 is an ORF, and what it does is uncertain. The CDR3 runs 13 residues. V was shortened by 6 bases and J by 0 bases, with 9 bases between the two germline ends. The CDR3, as DNA: TGCGCCAGCAGCGGCGGGACCTCCTACGAGCAGTACTTC. It encodes CASSGGTSYEQYF.

V is TRBV10-1 and J is TRBJ1-5; 10 bases match TRBD1. This CDR3 is built from 15 residues. V lost 6 bases and J lost 6; bases outside the gene matches: 8. Germline lookup yields CDR1 WNHNN and CDR2 SYGVQD (reference sequence). The CDR3 DNA is TGCGCCAGCAGACACCGGGACAGGGGTTTTCAGCCCCAGCATTTT. Encoded protein: CASRHRDRGFQPQHF.

This clone was counted a few times. The chain recombines TRBV6-5 with TRBJ2-3; 7 positions match TRBD1. Germline loops: CDR1 MNHEY, CDR2 SVGAGI. CDR3 length: 15 residues. V was pared by 5 bases and J by 3 bases, with 8 bases of the junction left unmatched. CDR3 residues: CASSNDRDGTDTQYF. CDR3 bases: TGTGCCAGCAGTAACGACAGGGACGGAACAGATACGCAGTATTTT.

The chain joins TRBV27 to TRBJ2-6; D not resolved. The CDR3 contains 13 residues. V gave up 2 bases and J gave up 12 bases, with 11 bases separating them. From germline, CDR1 is MNHEY and CDR2 SMNVEV (reference sequence). Here the CDR3 DNA reads TGTGCCAGCAGTTTACGGTCTCCTCGCGTCCTGACTTTC. Residues: CASSLRSPRVLTF.

This chain uses TRBV2 with TRBJ1-1, with TRBD1 matching over 7 bases. The CDR3 spans 14 residues. V shed 5 bases, J shed 7 bases, and the junction held 10 bases outside the gene matches. Germline loops: CDR1 SNHLY, CDR2 FYNNEI. CDR3 loop: CASSPDRVGSEAFF. CDR3 nucleotide sequence: TGTGCCAGCAGTCCCGACAGGGTTGGGAGTGAAGCTTTCTTT.

The DNA of the CDR3 is TGTGCCAGCAGATCTGATAGAAGCACAGATACGCAGTATTTT. Its translation: CASRSDRSTDTQYF. The chain joins TRBV6-5 to TRBJ2-3; D is uncertain. CDR1 is MNHEY, CDR2 SVGAGI, per germline. The CDR3 runs to 14 residues. V gave up 6 bases and J gave up 0 bases, with 10 bases separating them.

In this sample, this clone turned up a few times. The chain has TRBV7-9 and TRBJ2-6; no firm D call. Germline V gene sequence: CDR1 SEHNR, CDR2 FQNEAQ (reference sequence). V lost 2 bases, J lost 0 bases, and 5 bases lay in between. The CDR3 has 15 residues. CDR3 protein: CASSLTSSGANVLTF. The CDR3 DNA sequence: TGTGCCAGCAGCTTAACGTCCTCTGGGGCCAACGTCCTGACTTTC.

This rearrangement joins TRBV21-1 to TRBJ1-2; TRBD1 was called by the table and not checked on the DNA. TRBV21-1 is an annotated pseudogene. The CDR3 covers 16 residues. For the CDR3, the DNA is TGTGCCAGCAAGGTACAGGGGTTTAGTCGTGCCTATGGCTACACCTTC. Translated: CASKVQGFSRAYGYTF.

The CDR3 bases are TGCAGCGGGAAAAGGGGAACCGGGGAGCTGTTTTTT. Encoded protein: CSGKRGTGELFF. The chain couples TRBV29-1 to TRBJ2-2, with D possibly matching TRBD1 (5 bases). Germline V CDR1 and CDR2: SQVTM, ANQGSEA. The CDR3 loop spans 12 amino acids. Trimming cost V 7 bases and J 5 bases, with 11 bases left between them.

The V and J genes are TRBV18 and TRBJ2-5; D assignment may be TRBD1 or TRBD2 (5 bases each). The length of the CDR3 is 10 residues. Trimming shortened V by 8 bases and J by 14 bases, and 15 bases separated the two germline ends. CDR1 is KGHSH, CDR2 LQKENI, per germline. CDR3 coding DNA: TGTGCCAGCAGGGGAGACGTTCCTTACTTC. This translates into CASRGDVPYF.

This chain uses TRBV4-1 with TRBJ1-1; D gene unclear. V dropped 1 base and J dropped 9 bases, with 9 bases sitting between them. The CDR3 is made up of 12 amino acids. In germline, CDR1 is MGHRA, CDR2 YSYEKL. CDR3 DNA: TGCGCCAGCAGCCAAGCAGGCGCTAAAGCTTTCTTT. Amino acids: CASSQAGAKAFF.

The J gene is TRBJ2-1, the V gene TRBV10-3, with TRBD2 matching 10 bases. The CDR3 contains 16 residues. V lost 4 bases to trimming and J lost 6 bases; unmatched junction nucleotides: 9. CDR1 and CDR2 (germline): ENHRY, SYGVKD. CDR3 in amino acids: CAISVPAGGTANEQFF. The DNA for the CDR3 is TGTGCCATCAGTGTACCAGCGGGGGGGACCGCCAATGAGCAGTTCTTC.

The chain employs TRBV7-2 and TRBJ2-6; 9 bases fit TRBD1. Germline trimming cut 1 base from V and 17 bases from J; bases unmatched to any gene: 3. The length of the CDR3 is 12 residues. Germline CDR1 and CDR2: SGHTA and FQGNSA. CDR3 residues: CASSLERTGVTF. The DNA of the CDR3 is TGTGCCAGCAGCTTAGAAAGGACAGGGGTGACTTTC.

This clone has only a few counts. The chain joins TRBV29-1 to TRBJ2-3, with D maybe TRBD1 (5 bases). Trimming shortened V by 4 bases and J by 2 bases, and 10 bases separated the two germline ends. The germline V gene has CDR1 SQVTM and CDR2 ANQGSEA. The CDR3 spans 13 residues. CDR3 nucleotides: TGCAGCGTTGGGACACGATACACAGATACGCAGTATTTT. It encodes CSVGTRYTDTQYF.

This clone has just a few counts. This chain links TRBV29-1 with TRBJ2-7; 10 bases match TRBD1. CDR3 length: 14 residues. The germline gives CDR1 SQVTM, CDR2 ANQGSEA. The V and J ends lost 7 bases and 4 bases, in that order; junction bases with no gene match: 10. In DNA, the CDR3 is TGCAGCGCCCTCCGACAGGGGGCGGGTTACGAGCAGTACTTC. Translation: CSALRQGAGYEQYF.

There are a few counts of this clone. V gene TRBV6-6 combines with J gene TRBJ2-2; D gene unclear. Trimming shortened V by 3 bases and J by 2 bases, and 4 bases separated the two germline ends. CDR1 and CDR2 (germline): MNHNY, SVGAGI (reference sequence). The CDR3 consists of 13 residues. The CDR3 reads CASSYSNTGELFF. The CDR3 DNA is TGTGCCAGCAGTTATAGCAACACCGGGGAGCTGTTTTTT.

The CDR3 region has the DNA TGTGCCTGGAGTGTGGGTTCTAGCTCTTCACCCCTCCACTTT. Amino acids: CAWSVGSSSSPLHF. This chain connects TRBV30 to TRBJ1-6, with D hard to call. The CDR3 is made up of 14 amino acids. Trimming shortened V by 0 bases and J by 9 bases, and 12 bases separated the two germline ends. Germline loops: CDR1 GTSNPN, CDR2 SVGIG (reference sequence). Complete variable domain (other parts from reference TRBV30 and TRBJ1-6): SQTIHQWPATLVQPVGSPLSLECTVEGTSNPNLYWYRQAAGRGLQLLFYSVGIGQISSEVPQNLSASRPQDRQFILSSKKLLLSDSGFYLCAWSVGSSSSPLHFGNGTRLTVT.

The V call is TRBV30, the J call TRBJ1-6; 7 nucleotides agree with TRBD1. The CDR3 extends over 13 amino acids. Germline CDR1 is GTSNPN and CDR2 is SVGIG (reference sequence). V gave up 3 bases and J gave up 9 bases; unmatched junction bases: 5. DNA of the CDR3: TGTGCCTGGAGAAAAACAGGGGTTTCACCCCTCCACTTT. Its protein product is CAWRKTGVSPLHF. Full variable domain (rest looked up from reference TRBV30 and TRBJ1-6): SQTIHQWPATLVQPVGSPLSLECTVEGTSNPNLYWYRQAAGRGLQLLFYSVGIGQISSEVPQNLSASRPQDRQFILSSKKLLLSDSGFYLCAWRKTGVSPLHFGNGTRLTVT.

The V call is TRBV19, the J call TRBJ1-5; tentative D call: TRBD1 (5 bases). CDR1 and CDR2 from the germline V gene are LNHDA and SQIVND (reference sequence). V lost 7 bases and J lost 7, with 20 bases in between. The CDR3 is 15 amino acids. The CDR3 DNA follows: TGTGCCAGTACCCCCTCGGGGGTCCAGGGCCAGCCCCAGCATTTT. This gives the protein CASTPSGVQGQPQHF.